This T cell receptor beta chain was captured by sequencing in a study of T cells in Graves' hyperthyroidism and ophthalmopathy. Amplified regions were TCR beta CDR3 sequences from RNA transcripts. When the TCR CDR3 underwent first-round RT-PCR, the HTBI primer set was used. TCRdb re-called the multiplex PCR reads with MiXCR, one entry per CDR3 protein. The table records under 700,000 distinct CDR3 sequences, around 17% of them present only once. The definition of stable Graves' hyperthyroidism was no ophthalmopathy progression within 18 months. The PBMCs were sourced from fresh peripheral blood (approximately 10 ml). Looked up from germline, CDR1 is MNHEY and CDR2 is SMNVEV (reference sequence). The CDR3 contains 13 residues.

Specimen: blood. The chain couples TRBV27 to TRBJ2-1, with a weak D call TRBD2 (5 bases). The J call may be wrong; the DNA end is better matched by TRBJ2-7. This TCR derives from a woman aged 18-29 years with Graves' hyperthyroidism. The CDR3 spells CASSLSSGNEQYF. CDR3 sequence (DNA): TGTGCCAGCAGTTTATCTTCGGGGAATGAGCAGTACTTC.